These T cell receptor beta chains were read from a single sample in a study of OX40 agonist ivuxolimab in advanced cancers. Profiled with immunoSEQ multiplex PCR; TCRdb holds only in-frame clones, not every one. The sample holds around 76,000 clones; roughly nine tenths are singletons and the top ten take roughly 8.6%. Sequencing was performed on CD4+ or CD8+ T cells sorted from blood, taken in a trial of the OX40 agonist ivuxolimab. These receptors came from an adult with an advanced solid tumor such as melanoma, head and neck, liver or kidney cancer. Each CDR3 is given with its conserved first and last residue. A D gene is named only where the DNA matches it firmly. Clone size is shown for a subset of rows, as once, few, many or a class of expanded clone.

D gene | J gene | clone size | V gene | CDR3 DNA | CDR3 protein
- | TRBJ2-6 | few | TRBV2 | TGTGCCAGCAGTCCCCAAGGCAGATCTGGGGCCAACGTCCTGACTTTC | CASSPQGRSGANVLTF
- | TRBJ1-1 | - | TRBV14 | TGTGCCAGCAGCTGGACAAAGAACACTGAAGCTTTCTTT | CASSWTKNTEAFF
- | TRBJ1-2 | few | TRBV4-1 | TGCGCCAGCAGCCAAGTGGAGGGAGGGACCTATGGCTACACCTTC | CASSQVEGGTYGYTF
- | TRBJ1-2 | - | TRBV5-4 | TGTGCCAGCAGCTTGGTAGGGGGCTATGGCTACACCTTC | CASSLVGGYGYTF
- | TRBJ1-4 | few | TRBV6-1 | TGTGCCAGCAGTGAAGTTCGGGTTAGTGAAAAACTGTTTTTT | CASSEVRVSEKLFF
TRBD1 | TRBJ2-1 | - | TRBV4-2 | TGTGCCAGCAGCCAAGGACAGGGGGGTCGAGATGAGCAGTTCTTC | CASSQGQGGRDEQFF
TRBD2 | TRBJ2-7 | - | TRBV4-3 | TGCGCCAGCAGCCACCGAGCGGGGGAATCCTACGAGCAGTACTTC | CASSHRAGESYEQYF
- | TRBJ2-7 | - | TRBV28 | TGTGCCAGCAGTTCGCCGTCCCAATCGAGGCAGTACTTC | CASSSPSQSRQYF
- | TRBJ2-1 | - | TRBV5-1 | TGCGCCAGCACCTCAAGGGGCGACAGTAACCATGAGCAGTTCTTC | CASTSRGDSNHEQFF
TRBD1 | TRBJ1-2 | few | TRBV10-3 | TGTGCCATCAGTGAGGGGACAGGGGCACCCTATGGCTACACCTTC | CAISEGTGAPYGYTF
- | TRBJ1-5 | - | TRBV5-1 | TGCGCCAGCAGCTTGGCCGAGGGCCAGCCCCAGCATTTT | CASSLAEGQPQHF
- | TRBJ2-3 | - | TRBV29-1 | TGCAGCGTTGGAGCAGATACGCAGTATTTT | CSVGADTQYF
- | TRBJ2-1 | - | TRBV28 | TGTGCCAGCAGTTCGTCGATCTTGAGGGGCGATGAGCAGTTCTTC | CASSSSILRGDEQFF
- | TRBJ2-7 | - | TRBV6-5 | TGTGCCAGCAGTCAGAGCGACGGTTACGAGCAGTACTTC | CASSQSDGYEQYF
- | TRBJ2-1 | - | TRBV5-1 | TGCGCCAGCAGCGCAGGATTGATGAACAATGAGCAGTTCTTC | CASSAGLMNNEQFF
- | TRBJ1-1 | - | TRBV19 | TGTGCCAGTAGTATTGAGAGGACACGAGCTTTCTTT | CASSIERTRAFF
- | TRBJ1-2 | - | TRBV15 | TGTGCCACCAGCAGAGACGGGTGGGGCTACACCTTC | CATSRDGWGYTF
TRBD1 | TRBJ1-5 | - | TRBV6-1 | TGTGCCAGCAGAGGGACAGGGAATCAGCCCCAGCATTTT | CASRGTGNQPQHF
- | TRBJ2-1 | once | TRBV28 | TGTGCCAGCACCATCCCAAGGCAGAATGAGCAGTTCTTC | CASTIPRQNEQFF
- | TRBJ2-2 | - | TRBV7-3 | TGTGCCAGCAGCTTGCCCCGCCAGGCGAACACCGGGGAGCTGTTTTTT | CASSLPRQANTGELFF
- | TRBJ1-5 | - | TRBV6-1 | TGTGCCAGCAGTGGACTTTTCACTGATCAGCCCCAGCATTTT | CASSGLFTDQPQHF
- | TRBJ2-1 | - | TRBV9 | TGTGCCAGCAGCGTAGAGTGGGACAATGAGCAGTTCTTC | CASSVEWDNEQFF
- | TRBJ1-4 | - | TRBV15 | TGTGCCACCAGCAGAGATACAGCCATTAATGAAAAACTGTTTTTT | CATSRDTAINEKLFF
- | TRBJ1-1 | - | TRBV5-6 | TGTGCCAGCAGCTTGGTCCCGAGGGGGACTGAAGCTTTCTTT | CASSLVPRGTEAFF
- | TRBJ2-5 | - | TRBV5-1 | TGCGCCAGCAGCTTGGAGGGGTCCGGGAGAGGAGAGACCCAGTACTTC | CASSLEGSGRGETQYF
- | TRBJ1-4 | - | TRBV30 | TGTGCCTGGAGTGTGTGGAGAACCGAAAAACTGTTTTTT | CAWSVWRTEKLFF
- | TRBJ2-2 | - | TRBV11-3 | TGTGCCAGCAGCTTAGGGGCAGGACGTGACACCGGGGAGCTGTTTTTT | CASSLGAGRDTGELFF
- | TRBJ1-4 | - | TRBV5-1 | TGCGCCAGCAGCTTGGGCGTAGGAGCGGCTAATGAAAAACTGTTTTTT | CASSLGVGAANEKLFF
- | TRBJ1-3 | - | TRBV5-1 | TGCGCCAGCAGCTTGGTAGCGACCTCTGGAAACACCATATATTTT | CASSLVATSGNTIYF